This T cell receptor (beta chain) stems from a study of T cell changes during pregnancy in multiple sclerosis. The data were produced by immunoSEQ multiplex PCR, yet TCRdb's version contains in-frame clones alone and is incomplete. The sample consists of about 92,000 clones, approximately 94% of them appearing once. The CDR3 runs to 16 residues. Sequencing was performed on peripheral blood, taken in the third trimester of pregnancy. This TCR came from a female donor with multiple sclerosis, enrolled in a pregnancy study. The chain joins TRBV21-1 to TRBJ1-3; TRBD1 was called by the table and not checked on the DNA. TRBV21-1 is reported as a pseudogene. The CDR3 protein is CASSTPDRISGNTIYF. The CDR3 DNA sequence: TGTGCCAGCTCGACCCCGGACAGAATCTCTGGAAACACCATATATTTT.